This T cell receptor beta chain was identified during a study of blood T cell repertoires in COVID-19. Turning to the study itself: Collection of acute and convalescent COVID-19 samples took place in the United States, Italy and Spain. In each case, the material was cDNA or gDNA derived from T cells, B-cell-depleted T cells, or PBMCs.

How the authors handled the data: From reference gene primer amplification, estimates of nucleated cell counts were derived. The table came from immunoSEQ multiplex PCR; TCRdb's copy has only in-frame clones and leaves some out. The DNA was the basis for D and trimming; V, J and clone size are from that table. Among tens of thousands of clones listed, over 70% were seen once. Sequenced: peripheral blood. This TCR derives from a human donor in a cohort sampled during active COVID-19.

The CDR3 is CASSRGSFSTDTQYF. The CDR3 nucleotides read TGTGCCAGTAGTAGAGGCAGTTTTAGCACAGATACGCAGTATTTT. This chain connects TRBV19 to TRBJ2-3; the D is unclear. V gave up 4 bases and J gave up 0 bases, with 11 bases separating them. The CDR3 runs 15 residues. Germline lookup yields CDR1 LNHDA and CDR2 SQIVND (reference sequence).